Listed here is a single T cell receptor beta chain. The antigen is unknown. The entry originates in a study of Graves' ophthalmopathy and Graves' hyperthyroidism. The overall study: Pretreatment peripheral blood was obtained at initial diagnosis.

From germline, CDR1 is SQVTM and CDR2 ANQGSEA. J gave up 0 bases and V 4 bases, and 3 bases lay outside the gene matches. The CDR3 sequence is 14 residues long. TCR beta CDR3 amplification used RNA transcripts. After a first-round RT-PCR with HTBI primers, a second-round multiplex PCR was run. TCRdb recomputed calls from the multiplex PCR reads with MiXCR, one row per CDR3 protein. In the table there are about 740,000 distinct CDR3 sequences, 35% to 50% of which are singletons. Broader study findings: Cross-validated, the 13-signature model showed 87.88%/81.08% sensitivity/specificity, and 80%/75% in the test set.

The V and J genes are TRBV29-1 and TRBJ2-3; 8 nucleotides agree with TRBD2. The clonotype comes from an adult man with Graves' ophthalmopathy. The sequencing input was peripheral blood. DNA for the CDR3: TGCAGCGTTGCTACTAGCGGAAGCACAGATACGCAGTATTTT. This translates into CSVATSGSTDTQYF.